A selection of T cell receptor beta chains follows, all from one sample in a study of shared clonotypes between healthy human individuals. Assay: immunoSEQ multiplex PCR; the TCRdb copy retains only in-frame clones and omits some. The sample lists roughly 1 million clones; approximately 72% were seen once. The source material was memory CD4+ T cells sorted from blood. The receptor source for this set is a man aged 18-30 years in good health. The CDR3 runs from the conserved cysteine through the conserved F or W. D genes are given only for firm matches. The size entry is marked missing in some rows and otherwise reads once, few, many or a size class.

TRBV2	.	.	TRBJ2-7	CASSEGLLEQYF	TGTGCCAGCAGCGAGGGGTTACTAGAGCAGTACTTC
TRBV7-9	TRBD1	.	TRBJ1-2	CASSLEGQGSYGYTF	TGTGCCAGCAGCTTAGAGGGACAGGGCTCCTATGGCTACACCTTC
TRBV2	.	once	TRBJ1-2	CASARENGGYTF	TGTGCCAGCGCCAGGGAAAATGGTGGCTACACCTTC
TRBV4-3	.	.	TRBJ2-3	CASSQDWTDTDTQYF	TGCGCCAGCAGCCAAGATTGGACCGACACAGATACGCAGTATTTT
TRBV9	TRBD1	.	TRBJ1-1	CASSGHPGQGTAFF	TGTGCCAGCAGCGGACATCCGGGACAGGGGACGGCTTTCTTT
TRBV2	.	.	TRBJ2-2	CASSEAASSLTGELFF	TGTGCCAGCAGTGAAGCGGCGAGTAGCTTAACCGGGGAGCTGTTTTTT
TRBV11-2	TRBD1	.	TRBJ2-6	CASSRDRFSGANVLTF	TGTGCCAGCAGCCGGGACAGGTTCTCTGGGGCCAACGTCCTGACTTTC
TRBV5-1	TRBD1	.	TRBJ1-1	CASSLRAGGDTEAFF	TGCGCCAGCAGCTTGAGAGCAGGGGGCGATACTGAAGCTTTCTTT
TRBV10-3	.	.	TRBJ1-4	CAISDKPTDARDEKLFF	TGTGCCATCAGCGATAAACCTACGGACGCCAGGGATGAAAAACTGTTTTTT
TRBV5-3	.	.	TRBJ1-1	CARSMGGRRNTEAFF	TGTGCCAGAAGCATGGGAGGTCGACGGAACACTGAAGCTTTCTTT
TRBV9	TRBD1	.	TRBJ1-2	CASSVQGANYGYTF	TGTGCCAGCAGCGTACAGGGGGCTAACTATGGCTACACCTTC
TRBV21-1	.	.	TRBJ1-3	CASSKEDRQGNFGNTIYF	TGTGCCAGCAGCAAAGAAGATAGACAGGGAAATTTTGGAAACACCATATATTTT
TRBV10-1	.	.	TRBJ1-1	CASSERRGMNTEAFF	TGCGCCAGCAGTGAGCGGAGGGGAATGAACACTGAAGCTTTCTTT
TRBV6-5	.	.	TRBJ2-5	CASRSSPKETQYF	TGTGCCAGCAGGTCTAGCCCTAAAGAGACCCAGTACTTC
TRBV5-3	.	.	TRBJ2-7	CARSLDTGSYEQYF	TGTGCCAGAAGCTTGGATACCGGGTCCTACGAGCAGTACTTC
TRBV30	TRBD1	many	TRBJ1-2	CAWSVIRTGGTYGYTF	TGTGCCTGGAGTGTTATCCGGACAGGGGGCACCTATGGCTACACCTTC
TRBV5-3	.	once	TRBJ1-5	CARSLKHSSLWPNQPQHF	TGTGCCAGAAGCTTGAAGCATTCCTCGCTTTGGCCGAATCAGCCCCAGCATTTT
TRBV6-5	.	once	TRBJ1-2	CASTPFRESVGGYTF	TGTGCCAGCACCCCTTTTAGGGAATCGGTTGGTGGCTACACCTTC
TRBV14	TRBD1	.	TRBJ1-2	CASSQTGVGGYTF	TGTGCCAGCAGCCAAACAGGGGTGGGCGGCTACACCTTC
TRBV4-2	.	.	TRBJ2-3	CASSRSSDPTDTQYF	TGTGCCAGCAGCCGTTCTTCGGATCCCACAGATACGCAGTATTTT
TRBV5-1	.	.	TRBJ2-5	CASSLGGVQETQYF	TGCGCCAGCAGCTTGGGAGGGGTCCAAGAGACCCAGTACTTC
TRBV11-2	TRBD2	.	TRBJ2-7	CASSLSISGRYEQYF	TGTGCCAGCAGCTTGTCTATTAGCGGGAGATACGAGCAGTACTTC
TRBV18	.	.	TRBJ1-6	CASSLSTDSPLHF	TGTGCCAGCTCACTAAGTACGGATTCACCCCTCCACTTT